These T cell receptor beta chains were read from a single sample in a study of T-cell memory formation after mild COVID-19. TCRdb independently ran MiXCR on the 5' RACE reads; one entry per CDR3 protein. The sample consists of tens of thousands of distinct CDR3 sequences, about 14% of them appearing once. Sequencing was carried out using PBMCs or a T cell subset sorted from them (not recorded which). These receptors originate from an adult woman who had mild COVID-19 (a few samples of this study predate the infection). Cell type and time point are not known. The CDR3 runs from the conserved cysteine through the conserved F or W. The order of the fields is D gene, clone size, V gene, J gene, CDR3 length, CDR3 protein, CDR3 DNA. D genes are given only for firm matches. Some rows mark clone size as missing; the rest say once, few, many or name a class of expanded clone.

>TRBD1|few|TRBV4-1|TRBJ2-3|16
CASSTSGQGNSHTQYF
TGCGCCAGCAGCACCAGCGGACAGGGTAATTCACATACGCAGTATTTT
>TRBD1|NA|TRBV19|TRBJ2-7|14
CASSMTGFRYEQYF
TGTGCCAGTAGTATGACAGGGTTCCGCTACGAGCAGTACTTC
>NA|NA|TRBV5-6|TRBJ2-1|12
CASSPEANEQFF
TGTGCCAGCAGCCCGGAAGCTAATGAGCAGTTCTTC
>TRBD1|medium-sized|TRBV2|TRBJ2-7|17
CASSVKLMGQGTPEQYF
TGTGCCAGCAGTGTAAAACTGATGGGACAGGGTACCCCCGAGCAGTACTTC
>TRBD1|few|TRBV10-3|TRBJ2-7|12
CATGQGAGEQYF
TGTGCCACCGGACAGGGGGCTGGCGAGCAGTACTTC
>TRBD2|NA|TRBV5-5|TRBJ2-7|14
CASSSGLVSYEQYF
TGTGCCAGCAGCTCGGGACTAGTCTCCTACGAGCAGTACTTC
>NA|NA|TRBV29-1|TRBJ2-3|15
CSVEDSSYATDTQYF
TGCAGCGTTGAAGATTCTAGCTATGCCACAGATACGCAGTATTTT
>NA|few|TRBV20-1|TRBJ2-7|16
CSARDYAVGPVDEQYF
TGCAGTGCTAGAGATTACGCCGTCGGCCCCGTGGACGAGCAGTACTTC
>NA|few|TRBV12-3/TRBV12-4|TRBJ2-5|13
CASSLVRQETQYF
TGTGCCAGCAGTTTAGTACGACAAGAGACCCAGTACTTC
>NA|once|TRBV6-5|TRBJ1-5|13
CASRRDGNQPQHF
TGTGCCAGCAGAAGGGATGGCAATCAGCCCCAGCATTTT
>NA|few|TRBV20-1|TRBJ1-1|19
CSARDPLGSGVVLNTEAFF
TGCAGTGCTAGAGACCCCCTCGGCAGTGGGGTAGTCCTGAACACTGAAGCTTTCTTT
>TRBD2|many|TRBV7-8|TRBJ2-3|17
CASSSPTSAYSTDTQYF
TGTGCCAGCAGCTCTCCAACTAGCGCCTACTCCACAGATACGCAGTATTTT
>NA|NA|TRBV7-9|TRBJ1-1|15
CASSPNVRANTEAFF
TGTGCCAGCAGCCCAAATGTTCGGGCAAACACTGAAGCTTTCTTT
>NA|few|TRBV21-1|TRBJ2-7|15
CASSKSGTPAHEQYF
TGTGCCAGCAGCAAAAGTGGGACCCCAGCCCACGAGCAGTACTTC
>NA|few|TRBV15|TRBJ2-3|16
CATSAQGVDGGDTQYF
TGTGCCACCAGCGCCCAGGGGGTAGACGGGGGAGATACGCAGTATTTT
>NA|many|TRBV5-1|TRBJ2-1|12
CASSRAYNEQFF
TGCGCCAGCAGCCGAGCCTACAATGAGCAGTTCTTC
>NA|NA|TRBV7-6|TRBJ2-5|16
CASSPRPGPGTETQYF
TGTGCCAGCAGCCCCCGCCCGGGGCCGGGGACGGAGACCCAGTACTTC
>NA|NA|TRBV12-3/TRBV12-4|TRBJ2-7|16
CASSAGRQEAFYEQYF
TGTGCCAGCAGTGCCGGTCGACAGGAGGCTTTCTACGAGCAGTACTTC
>TRBD2|many|TRBV7-8|TRBJ2-1|18
CASSLTSGGASSYNEQFF
TGTGCCAGCAGCTTGACTAGCGGGGGGGCTAGCTCCTACAATGAGCAGTTCTTC
>NA|NA|TRBV24-1|TRBJ2-5|13
CATSGRPGETQYF
TGTGCCACAAGTGGAAGGCCTGGTGAGACCCAGTACTTC
>NA|NA|TRBV12-3/TRBV12-4|TRBJ2-2|14
CASTRGQSTGELFF
TGTGCCAGCACCCGTGGACAGAGCACCGGGGAGCTGTTTTTT
>NA|many|TRBV11-1|TRBJ2-7|12
CASSPTDYEQYF
TGTGCCAGCAGCCCGACAGACTACGAGCAGTACTTC
>NA|NA|TRBV4-3|TRBJ2-7|14
CASSLATSSYEQYF
TGCGCCAGCAGCCTGGCGACTAGCTCCTACGAGCAGTACTTC
>NA|many|TRBV4-3|TRBJ2-3|13
CASSSSSVDTQYF
TGCGCCAGCAGCTCCTCATCCGTAGATACGCAGTATTTT
>TRBD1|NA|TRBV20-1|TRBJ1-1|15
CSAGGQGKGNTEAFF
TGCAGTGCGGGGGGACAGGGGAAAGGAAACACTGAAGCTTTCTTT
>TRBD2|NA|TRBV7-9|TRBJ2-5|13
CASSSIGGETQYF
TGTGCCAGCAGCTCCATCGGGGGGGAGACCCAGTACTTC
>NA|few|TRBV7-8|TRBJ2-1|13
CASSDRAGGEQFF
TGTGCCAGCAGCGACCGCGCGGGTGGTGAGCAGTTCTTC
>TRBD2|NA|TRBV9|TRBJ2-7|21
CASSVGEFGLAGMGISYEQYF
TGTGCCAGCAGCGTAGGAGAATTCGGACTAGCGGGGATGGGCATTTCCTACGAGCAGTACTTC
>NA|few|TRBV4-3|TRBJ1-5|15
CASSQRRQPSQPQHF
TGCGCCAGCAGCCAACGAAGACAGCCATCGCAGCCCCAGCATTTT
>TRBD1|many|TRBV7-9|TRBJ2-5|15
CASSPPDRAQETQYF
TGTGCCAGCAGCCCCCCAGACAGGGCCCAAGAGACCCAGTACTTC
>NA|few|TRBV4-3|TRBJ2-1|15
CASSQDLFGRGEQFF
TGCGCCAGCAGCCAAGATCTCTTCGGTCGGGGTGAGCAGTTCTTC
>NA|NA|TRBV18|TRBJ2-5|14
CASSPPLQGETQYF
TGTGCCAGCTCACCACCGCTGCAGGGGGAGACCCAGTACTTC
>NA|few|TRBV7-9|TRBJ2-3|15
CASSFSRELTDTQYF
TGTGCCAGCAGCTTTAGCCGGGAGTTGACAGATACGCAGTATTTT
>NA|many|TRBV7-8|TRBJ2-1|15
CASSPDLSSYNEQFF
TGTGCCAGCAGCCCGGACTTGAGCTCCTACAATGAGCAGTTCTTC
>TRBD2|few|TRBV7-9|TRBJ2-1|18
CASSVSLAGWSSYNEQFF
TGTGCCAGCAGCGTTTCCCTAGCGGGATGGAGCTCCTACAATGAGCAGTTCTTC
>NA|NA|TRBV6-2/TRBV6-3|TRBJ2-7|15
CASSYRAGEDHEQYF
TGTGCCAGCAGTTACCGGGCAGGGGAGGACCACGAGCAGTACTTC
>TRBD2|few|TRBV12-3/TRBV12-4|TRBJ2-1|15
CASRLGLAGTNEQFF
TGTGCCAGCAGACTCGGACTAGCGGGGACCAATGAGCAGTTCTTC
>TRBD2|many|TRBV4-1|TRBJ2-1|20
CASSPLGKASGPSSYNEQFF
TGCGCCAGCAGCCCCCTCGGGAAAGCTAGCGGGCCGAGCTCCTACAATGAGCAGTTCTTC
>TRBD1|many|TRBV5-1|TRBJ2-7|14
CASSWGQGAYEQYF
TGCGCCAGCAGCTGGGGTCAGGGGGCCTACGAGCAGTACTTC
>TRBD1|NA|TRBV7-8|TRBJ1-1|14
CASSYKGRDSEAFF
TGTGCCAGCAGCTATAAAGGCCGGGACAGTGAAGCTTTCTTT
>TRBD1|few|TRBV24-1|TRBJ2-3|13
CATRGTDTDTQYF
TGTGCCACCAGAGGGACAGACACAGATACGCAGTATTTT
>NA|NA|TRBV7-9|TRBJ1-2|13
CASSGDSNYGYTF
TGTGCCAGCAGCGGAGACAGTAACTATGGCTACACCTTC
>NA|many|TRBV20-1|TRBJ2-7|15
CSARLSAGPSYEQYF
TGCAGTGCTAGACTTAGCGCGGGACCATCCTACGAGCAGTACTTC
>TRBD1|few|TRBV6-6|TRBJ2-7|15
CASSYRDRGIYEQYF
TGTGCCAGCAGTTACCGCGACAGGGGTATTTACGAGCAGTACTTC
>TRBD2|many|TRBV29-1|TRBJ2-1|14
CSVAGLAGPAEQFF
TGCAGCGTCGCCGGACTAGCGGGACCGGCTGAGCAGTTCTTC
>NA|few|TRBV5-1|TRBJ1-3|15
CASRGDTNSGNTIYF
TGCGCCAGCAGGGGAGACACCAACTCTGGAAACACCATATATTTT
>NA|few|TRBV13|TRBJ1-5|15
CASSLGWQSNQPQHF
TGTGCCAGCAGCTTAGGATGGCAAAGCAATCAGCCCCAGCATTTT
>TRBD1|NA|TRBV9|TRBJ2-1|15
CASTEPGQGDNEQFF
TGTGCCAGCACCGAACCGGGACAGGGGGACAATGAGCAGTTCTTC
>TRBD1|few|TRBV7-9|TRBJ1-2|15
CASSLAGGDEFGYTF
TGTGCCAGCAGCTTAGCAGGGGGCGATGAGTTTGGCTACACCTTC
>NA|NA|TRBV7-7|TRBJ2-1|14
CASSSNTGTYEQFF
TGTGCCAGCAGCTCGAATACGGGGACGTATGAGCAGTTCTTC